One and the same sample provided the 15 T cell receptor beta chains below, sequenced in a study of control samples from healthy donors and cancer patients. Assay: immunoSEQ multiplex PCR; the TCRdb copy retains only in-frame clones and omits some. The sample holds roughly 100,000 clones; approximately 90% are singletons and the top ten take about 2.5%. The specimen sequenced was blood. The source is a woman younger than 30 in good health.

The gene calls are TRBV20-1 and TRBJ1-1; D is uncertain. V shed 3 bases and J shed 3 bases, with 14 bases lying between them. Germline CDR1 and CDR2: DFQATT and SNEGSKA (reference sequence). The CDR3 length is 14 residues. DNA for the CDR3: TGCAGTGCTAGTTTTCCAACAAAGGACACTGAAGCTTTCTTT. Protein sequence: CSASFPTKDTEAFF.

The gene calls are TRBV21-1 and TRBJ2-6; the table's TRBD1 call for D was not verified on the DNA. TRBV21-1 is noted as a pseudogene. This CDR3 is 19 amino acids long. The CDR3 spells CASSKVRTGRISGANVLTF. CDR3 nucleotides: TGTGCCAGCAGCAAAGTCCGGACAGGGCGAATCTCTGGGGCCAACGTCCTGACTTTC.

The genes are TRBV19 and TRBJ1-4; TRBD1 is a possible D gene (5 bases). Trimming stripped 5 bases from V and 0 bases from J, with 10 bases between. The CDR3 is 15 residues long. The germline V gene has CDR1 LNHDA and CDR2 SQIVND (reference sequence). CDR3 region: CASSLGVATNEKLFF. DNA of the CDR3: TGTGCCAGTAGTTTGGGGGTTGCAACTAATGAAAAACTGTTTTTT.

This clone was seen once. This chain uses TRBV9 with TRBJ2-5; D unclear. CDR1 and CDR2 from the germline V gene are SGDLS and YYNGEE. With 0 bases removed from V and 4 bases from J, the gap between germline ends came to 16 bases. The CDR3 is made up of 16 amino acids. The CDR3 is CASSVGATPMIETQYF. CDR3 in DNA: TGTGCCAGCAGCGTAGGAGCTACCCCTATGATAGAGACCCAGTACTTC.

The CDR3 reads CASSYPDRAFEQYF. CDR3 coding DNA: TGTGCCAGCAGTTACCCGGACAGGGCCTTCGAGCAGTACTTC. The chain recombines TRBV6-6 with TRBJ2-7; TRBD1 agrees at 8 bases. The V gene's germline CDR1 is MNHNY and CDR2 SVGAGI (reference sequence). The CDR3 runs 14 residues. Trimming at V came to 2 bases and at J to 6 bases, leaving 6 bases not matched to a gene.

The chain carries TRBV7-9 and TRBJ2-7, with 7 bases matching TRBD1. The germline gives CDR1 SEHNR, CDR2 FQNEAQ (reference sequence). V lost 4 bases, J lost 4 bases, and 7 bases stayed unmatched. This CDR3 region has 14 residues. The CDR3 loop is CASSSLPGQYEQYF. DNA for the CDR3: TGTGCCAGCAGCTCCTTGCCGGGACAGTACGAGCAGTACTTC.

V gene TRBV19 combines with J gene TRBJ1-2; D not certain. The CDR3 runs 13 residues. Trimming left V 5 bases short and J 2 bases short, with 9 bases between. Germline V lookup: CDR1 LNHDA, CDR2 SQIVND (reference sequence). CDR3 protein: CASSLRENYGYTF. The DNA of the CDR3 is TGTGCCAGTAGTCTCCGGGAGAACTATGGCTACACCTTC.

This chain uses TRBV2 with TRBJ2-5; 10 bases match TRBD2. V shed 3 bases and J 2 bases; nucleotides not matched to a gene: 3. Germline assignment: CDR1 SNHLY and CDR2 FYNNEI. The CDR3 contains 15 residues. CDR3 sequence reads: CASSDFSGGQETQYF. The CDR3 nucleotides are TGTGCCAGCAGTGATTTTAGCGGGGGGCAAGAGACCCAGTACTTC.

The chain recombines TRBV2 with TRBJ1-1, with D possibly being TRBD1 (6 bases). CDR1 is SNHLY, CDR2 FYNNEI, per germline. The CDR3 consists of 16 residues. The ends were cut back, 7 bases at V and 1 base at J, with 19 bases in the middle. CDR3 sequence: CASTRNLQGSNTEAFF. As DNA, the CDR3 is TGTGCCAGCACAAGGAATTTACAGGGATCGAACACTGAAGCTTTCTTT.

This clone appeared a single time. The chain recombines TRBV11-2 with TRBJ1-1; no firm D call. Deletions cut 3 bases from V and 8 bases from J, with 10 bases between. This CDR3 region has 12 residues. Germline V gives CDR1 SGHAT, CDR2 FQNNGV. The DNA of the CDR3 is TGTGCCAGCAGCTTCGGTACCCGGGAAGCTTTCTTT. Amino acid sequence: CASSFGTREAFF.

V gene TRBV19 combines with J gene TRBJ1-2; D remains ambiguous. CDR3 size: 13 residues. The ends were cut back, 6 bases at V and 7 bases at J, with 15 bases in the middle. Germline CDR1 and CDR2: LNHDA and SQIVND (reference sequence). CDR3 sequence: CASSPTLPPGYTF. Here the CDR3 DNA reads TGTGCCAGTAGCCCGACTCTCCCCCCTGGCTACACCTTC.

The chain employs TRBV5-1 and TRBJ2-7, with TRBD1 matching over 9 bases. The germline CDR1 and CDR2 sequences are SGHRS and YFSETQ. The junction had 3 bases not matched to a gene; V was cut back by 5 bases and J by 3 bases. This CDR3 is built from 13 residues. In DNA form, the CDR3 reads TGCGCCAGCAGAGGGACAGGGAGCTACGAGCAGTACTTC. Its translation is CASRGTGSYEQYF.

This chain uses TRBV24-1 with TRBJ1-2; 9 bases are shared with TRBD1. V was clipped by 9 bases and J by 3 bases; unmatched bases: 10. The CDR3 has 15 residues. Germline V gene sequence: CDR1 KGHDR, CDR2 SFDVKD. CDR3 amino acids: CATPLRDRVDYGYTF. The DNA of the CDR3 is TGTGCCACCCCTCTGCGGGACAGGGTGGACTATGGCTACACCTTC.

This clone was picked up a small number of times. The sample holds other DNA sequences that translate to the same CDR3. The chain uses TRBV18 and TRBJ1-5, with 7 bases fitting TRBD1. This CDR3 spans 15 amino acids. The V and J ends lost 3 bases and 1 base, in that order; junction bases with no gene match: 3. Germline-derived CDR1 and CDR2 are KGHSH and LQKENI. The CDR3: CASSPSTGSNQPQHF. DNA for the CDR3: TGTGCCAGCTCACCTTCGACAGGGAGCAATCAGCCCCAGCATTTT. The complete variable domain, with remaining parts taken from reference TRBV18 and TRBJ1-5, reads NAGVMQNPRHLVRRRGQEARLRCSPMKGHSHVYWYRQLPEEGLKFMVYLQKENIIDESGMPKERFSAEFPKEGPSILRIQQVVRGDSAAYFCASSPSTGSNQPQHFGDGTRLSIL.

V gene TRBV27 combines with J gene TRBJ1-6; weak D call: TRBD1 (5 bases). The germline gives CDR1 MNHEY, CDR2 SMNVEV (reference sequence). The CDR3 is 15 residues long. The V and J ends lost 6 bases and 2 bases respectively, with 11 bases between them. The CDR3 sequence: CASRLGTTYNSPLHF. The CDR3, as DNA: TGTGCCAGCAGGCTAGGGACCACCTATAATTCACCCCTCCACTTT.